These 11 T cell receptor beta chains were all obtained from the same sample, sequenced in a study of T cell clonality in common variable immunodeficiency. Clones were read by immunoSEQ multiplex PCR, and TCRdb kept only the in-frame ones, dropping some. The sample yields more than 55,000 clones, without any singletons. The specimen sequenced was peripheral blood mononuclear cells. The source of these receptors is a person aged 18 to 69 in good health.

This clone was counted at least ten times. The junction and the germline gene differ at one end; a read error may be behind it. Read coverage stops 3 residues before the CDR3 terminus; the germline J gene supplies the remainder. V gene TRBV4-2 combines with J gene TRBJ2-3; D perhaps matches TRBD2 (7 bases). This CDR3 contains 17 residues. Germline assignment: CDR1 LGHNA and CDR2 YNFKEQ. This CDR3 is CASSQDLIGGGADTQYF. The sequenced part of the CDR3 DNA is TGCGCCAGCAGCCAAGATCTAATTGGCGGGGGCGCAGATACG.

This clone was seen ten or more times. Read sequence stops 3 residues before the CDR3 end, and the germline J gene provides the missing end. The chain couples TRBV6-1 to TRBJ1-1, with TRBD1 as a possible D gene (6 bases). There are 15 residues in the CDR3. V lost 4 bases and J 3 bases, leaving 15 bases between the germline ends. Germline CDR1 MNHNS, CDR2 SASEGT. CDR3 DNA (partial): TGTGCCAGCAGTGGGTTTCGACGGACAGACACTGAA. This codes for CASSGFRRTDTE. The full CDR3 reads CASSGFRRTDTEAFF.

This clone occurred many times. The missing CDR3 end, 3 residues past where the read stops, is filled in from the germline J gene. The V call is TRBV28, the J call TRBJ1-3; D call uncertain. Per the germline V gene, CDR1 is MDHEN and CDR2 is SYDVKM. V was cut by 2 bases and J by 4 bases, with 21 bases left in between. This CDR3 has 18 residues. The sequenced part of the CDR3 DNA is TGTGCCAGCAGTTTAAGCCTACGTAAGGGTGGTTACGGAAACACC. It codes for CASSLSLRKGGYGNT. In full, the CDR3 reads CASSLSLRKGGYGNTIYF.

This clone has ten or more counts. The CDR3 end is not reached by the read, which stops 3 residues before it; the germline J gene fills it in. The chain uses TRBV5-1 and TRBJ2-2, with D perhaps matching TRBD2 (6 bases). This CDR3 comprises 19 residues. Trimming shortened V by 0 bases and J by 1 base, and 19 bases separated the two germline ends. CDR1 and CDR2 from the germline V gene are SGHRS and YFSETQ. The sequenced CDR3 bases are TGCGCCAGCAGCTTGGAACCTGCTAGCGCAGGGTTGAACACCGGGGAG. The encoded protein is CASSLEPASAGLNTGE. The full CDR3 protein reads CASSLEPASAGLNTGELFF.

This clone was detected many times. This chain's CDR3 is CASSLGPGGPYEQYF. The sequenced CDR3 bases are TGCGCCAGCAGCTTAGGCCCAGGAGGCCCCTACGAG. This chain links TRBV5-1 with TRBJ2-7; weak D call: TRBD2 (5 bases). Read coverage stops 3 residues before the CDR3 terminus; the germline J gene supplies the remainder. The V end lost 2 bases, the J end lost 2 bases, and 14 bases lay between the germline ends. The CDR3 has 15 residues. Germline CDR1 is SGHRS and CDR2 is YFSETQ.

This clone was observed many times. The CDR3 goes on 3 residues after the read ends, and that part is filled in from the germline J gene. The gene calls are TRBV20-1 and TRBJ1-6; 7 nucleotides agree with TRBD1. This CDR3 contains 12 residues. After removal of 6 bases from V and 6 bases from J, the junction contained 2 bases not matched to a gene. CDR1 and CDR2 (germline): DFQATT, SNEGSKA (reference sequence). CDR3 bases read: TGCAGTGCAACAGGGGTTAATTCACCC. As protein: CSATGVNSP. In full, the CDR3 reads CSATGVNSPLHF.

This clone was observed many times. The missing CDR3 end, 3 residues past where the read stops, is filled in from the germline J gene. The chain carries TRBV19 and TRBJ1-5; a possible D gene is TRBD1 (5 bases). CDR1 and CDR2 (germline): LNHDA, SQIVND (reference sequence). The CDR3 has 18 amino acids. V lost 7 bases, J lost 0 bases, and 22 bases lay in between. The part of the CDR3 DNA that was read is TGTGCCAGTACCCTCTCGGCAGGGTGGGAATCTAGCAATCAGCCC. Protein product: CASTLSAGWESSNQP. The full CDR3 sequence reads CASTLSAGWESSNQPQHF.

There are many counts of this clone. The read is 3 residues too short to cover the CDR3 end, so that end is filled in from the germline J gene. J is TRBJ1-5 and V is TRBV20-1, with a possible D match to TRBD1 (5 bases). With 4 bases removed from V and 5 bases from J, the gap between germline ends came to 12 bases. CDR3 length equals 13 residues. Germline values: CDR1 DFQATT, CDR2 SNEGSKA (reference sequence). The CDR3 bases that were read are TGCAGTGCTAAGAAGGGGCGCGATCAGCCC. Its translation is CSAKKGRDQP. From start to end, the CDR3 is CSAKKGRDQPQHF.

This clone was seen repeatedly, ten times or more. The sequenced part of the CDR3 DNA is TGTGCCAGCAGTTTTGGTAGCGGGGGGGTCATTTTCGCTGAG. Protein product: CASSFGSGGVIFAE. In full, the CDR3 is CASSFGSGGVIFAEQFF. The chain combines TRBV12-3 or TRBV12-4 with TRBJ2-1; 11 positions agree with TRBD2. The read falls 3 residues short of the CDR3 end, and the missing part is taken from the germline J gene. CDR3 length: 17 residues. Unmatched junction bases numbered 13, after V lost 3 bases and J lost 9 bases.

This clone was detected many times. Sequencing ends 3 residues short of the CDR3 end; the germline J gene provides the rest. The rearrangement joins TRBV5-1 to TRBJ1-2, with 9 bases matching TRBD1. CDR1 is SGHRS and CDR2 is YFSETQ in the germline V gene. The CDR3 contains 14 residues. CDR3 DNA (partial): TGCGCCAGCAGCTTTACAGGGGGCGCGGGAGGC. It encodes CASSFTGGAGG. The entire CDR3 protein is CASSFTGGAGGYTF.

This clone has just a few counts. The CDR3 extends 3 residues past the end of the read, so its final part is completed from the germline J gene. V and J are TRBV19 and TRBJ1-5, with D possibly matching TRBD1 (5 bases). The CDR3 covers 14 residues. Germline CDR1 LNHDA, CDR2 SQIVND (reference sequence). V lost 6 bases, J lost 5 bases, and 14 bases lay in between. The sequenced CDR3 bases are TGTGCCAGTAGCCCGGGGGAGGCCTATCAGCCC. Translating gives CASSPGEAYQP. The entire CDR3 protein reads CASSPGEAYQPQHF.